This record looks at one T cell receptor (beta chain) sequence and its context. This record comes from a study of blood T cell repertoires in COVID-19. Only in-frame clones appear in the TCRdb table, and some are missing; sequencing was by immunoSEQ multiplex PCR. The table lists more than 150,000 clones, 94% of them singletons, with about 0.8% in the top ten. Trimming removed 0 bases at V and 2 bases at J, with 9 bases between. The germline V gene has CDR1 LGHDT and CDR2 YNNKEL (reference sequence). This CDR3 spans 15 amino acids. The chain is built from TRBV3-1 (or the pseudogene TRBV3-2) and TRBJ2-3, with TRBD1 as a possible D gene (6 bases). The material sequenced was peripheral blood. The receptor's source is a man aged 30-40 years with COVID-19, enrolled during active disease. CDR3 in amino acids: CASSQEGDTTDTQYF. In DNA form, the CDR3 reads TGTGCCAGCAGCCAAGAGGGGGACACCACAGATACGCAGTATTTT.